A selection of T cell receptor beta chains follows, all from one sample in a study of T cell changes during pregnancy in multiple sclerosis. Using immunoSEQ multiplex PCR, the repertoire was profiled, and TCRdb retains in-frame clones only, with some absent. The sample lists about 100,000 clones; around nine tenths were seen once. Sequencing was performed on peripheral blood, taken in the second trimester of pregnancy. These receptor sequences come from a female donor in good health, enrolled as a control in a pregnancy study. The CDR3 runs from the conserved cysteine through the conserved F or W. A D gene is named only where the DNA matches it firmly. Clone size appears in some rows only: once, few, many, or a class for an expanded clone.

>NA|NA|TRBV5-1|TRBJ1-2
TGCGCCAGCAGCTTTGGTCCCTCCAACCGGGGGGCTTATGGCTACACCTTC
CASSFGPSNRGAYGYTF
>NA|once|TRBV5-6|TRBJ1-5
TGTGCCAGCAGCTTCCGACAGGCTCAGGGGCGTCAGCCCCAGCATTTT
CASSFRQAQGRQPQHF
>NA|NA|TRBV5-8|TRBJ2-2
TGTGCCAGCAGCTTAACAGGTTTCACCGGGGAGCTGTTTTTT
CASSLTGFTGELFF
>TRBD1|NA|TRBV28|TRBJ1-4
TGTGCCAGCAGTCCGGGACAGGGGGCTGGTAAACTGTTTTTT
CASSPGQGAGKLFF
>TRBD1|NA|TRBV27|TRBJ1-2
TGTGCCAGCAGTTACAGGGGCCCCAACTATGGCTACACCTTC
CASSYRGPNYGYTF
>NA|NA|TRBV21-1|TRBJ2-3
TGTGCCAGCAGGCCCCCGGGACTAGACACGGATACGCAGTATTTT
CASRPPGLDTDTQYF
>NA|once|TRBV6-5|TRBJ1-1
TGTGCCAGCAGTTTCCCCTACGACAGGAACACTGAAGCTTTCTTT
CASSFPYDRNTEAFF
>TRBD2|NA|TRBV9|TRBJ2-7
TGTGCCAGCAGCGTACGAACTAGCGGGATCGGCGAGCAGTACTTC
CASSVRTSGIGEQYF
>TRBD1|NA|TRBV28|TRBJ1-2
TGTGCCAGCAGTATCTCGGGACAGATCTATGGCTACACCTTC
CASSISGQIYGYTF
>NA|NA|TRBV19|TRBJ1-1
TGTGCCAGTACTGTGACAGGCACTGAAGCTTTCTTT
CASTVTGTEAFF
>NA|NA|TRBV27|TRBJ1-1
TGTGCCAGCAGAGCGATGACGGAGAACACTGAAGCTTTCTTT
CASRAMTENTEAFF
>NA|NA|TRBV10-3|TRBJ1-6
TGTGCCATCAGTGGGTTAGCAGGGCAGGTACCCCTCCACTTT
CAISGLAGQVPLHF
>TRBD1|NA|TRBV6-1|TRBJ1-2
TGTGCCAGCAGAAGGGACAGAACTAACTATGGCTACACCTTC
CASRRDRTNYGYTF
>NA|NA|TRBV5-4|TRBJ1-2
TGTGCCAGCAGCTTGCCCGGGGAGGTTGGCTACACCTTC
CASSLPGEVGYTF
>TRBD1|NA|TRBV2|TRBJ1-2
TGTGCCAGCAGTAGGGACAGGGGTAACTATGGCTACACCTTC
CASSRDRGNYGYTF
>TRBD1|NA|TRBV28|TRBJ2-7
TGTGCCAGCAGTCCACCCTGGACAGGGGACGAGCAGTACTTC
CASSPPWTGDEQYF
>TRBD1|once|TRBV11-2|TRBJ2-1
TGTGCCAGCAGCCCAGGGACAGACTACAATGAGCAGTTCTTC
CASSPGTDYNEQFF
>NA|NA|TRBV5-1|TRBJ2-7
TGCGCCAGCAGCACCACAATTATAGGGGGGGTCTACGAGCAGTACTTC
CASSTTIIGGVYEQYF
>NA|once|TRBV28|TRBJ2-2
TGTGCCAGCAGTACACAGGTCACCGGGGAGCTGTTTTTT
CASSTQVTGELFF
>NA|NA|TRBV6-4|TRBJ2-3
TGTGCCAGCAGTGACGGGACTAGCACAGATACGCAGTATTTT
CASSDGTSTDTQYF
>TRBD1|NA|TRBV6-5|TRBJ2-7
TGTGCCAGCAGTTACTCAGGGGACAGGGGGAACGAGCAGTACTTC
CASSYSGDRGNEQYF
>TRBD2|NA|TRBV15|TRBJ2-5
TGTGCCACCAGCAGACGCCCGGGGCGGGGGGGCCACCAAGAGACCCAGTACTTC
CATSRRPGRGGHQETQYF
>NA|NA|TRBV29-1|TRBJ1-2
TGCAGCGTTGGGGGGGCTAACTATGGCTACACCTTC
CSVGGANYGYTF
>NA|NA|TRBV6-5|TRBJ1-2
TGTGCCAGCAGTTACTCCTTTACAGATAACTATGGCTACACCTTC
CASSYSFTDNYGYTF
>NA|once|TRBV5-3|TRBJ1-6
TGTGCCAGAAGCTTTACAGGGCCCTATAATTCACCCCTCCACTTT
CARSFTGPYNSPLHF
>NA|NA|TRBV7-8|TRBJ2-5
TGTGCCAGCAGCTTAGATGGGGGGGCAGGGCAAGAGACCCAGTACTTC
CASSLDGGAGQETQYF